This TCR beta chain was sequenced for a study of T-cell reconstitution after alpha-beta-depleted transplantation in children. This clonotype was picked up many times. V gave up 1 base and J gave up 3 bases, with 7 bases separating them. The CDR3 spans 15 residues. Germline lookup yields CDR1 MNHEY and CDR2 SMNVEV (reference sequence). A library of TCRbeta sequences, prepared with unique molecular identifiers, was generated. TCRdb called the PCR reads again in MiXCR, with one record for every CDR3 protein. The sample has about 290,000 distinct CDR3 sequences, 9.5% to 13% seen once. The rearrangement links TRBV27 to TRBJ2-6; D may be TRBD1 (5 bases). Specimen: PBMCs, collected before TCRalphabeta/CD19-depleted stem cell transplant. The receptor was isolated from a boy younger than two with acute myeloid leukemia, due to receive a stem cell transplant. For the CDR3, the DNA is TGTGCCAGCAGTTTATATAGGGGTGGGGCCAACGTCCTGACTTTC. Translation: CASSLYRGGANVLTF.